This T cell receptor (beta chain) was profiled in a study of OX40 agonist ivuxolimab in advanced cancers. Study in general: Mean age approximately 66 years, range about 23 to 80; just over 80% male. General observations from the study: Clones of CD4+ and CD8+ blood T cells grew by week 6 at doses of 0.1 to 3.0 mg/kg. On average, CD8+ T cells showed a greater number of expanded clones than CD4+.

Prior autoimmune disease or systemic immunosuppression barred patients. As to this clone: Its antigen is still unknown.

The ends were cut back, 5 bases at V and 1 base at J, with 17 bases in the middle. The CDR3 sequence is 16 residues long. Germline assignment: CDR1 SGHAT and CDR2 FQNNGV. Clones were sequenced by immunoSEQ multiplex PCR, and TCRdb holds only the in-frame ones, with some missing. The sample shows roughly 25,000 clones, roughly 82% of them seen only once. The J gene is TRBJ1-1, the V gene TRBV11-2; D may be TRBD1 (5 bases). The source is an adult with an advanced solid tumor such as melanoma, head and neck, liver or kidney cancer. The sample consisted of CD4+ or CD8+ T cells sorted from blood, taken in a trial of the OX40 agonist ivuxolimab. Here the CDR3 reads CASSTSGGARNTEAFF. DNA for the CDR3: TGTGCCAGCAGCACTAGTGGTGGGGCTCGGAACACTGAAGCTTTCTTT. The variable domain in full, completed from reference TRBV11-2 and TRBJ1-1, reads EAGVAQSPRYKIIEKRQSVAFWCNPISGHATLYWYQQILGQGPKLLIQFQNNGVVDDSQLPKDRFSAERLKGVDSTLKIQPAKLEDSAVYLCASSTSGGARNTEAFFGQGTRLTVV.